One T cell receptor (beta chain) is described in this entry. The antigen is unknown. Here immunoSEQ multiplex PCR was the method, and the copy in TCRdb shows in-frame clones only, minus some. The top ten hold about 4% of the sample, which has under 55,000 clones, around 80% seen once. This sample is part of a study of T cells in localized non-small cell lung cancer. The CDR3 is 16 amino acids. The V gene lost 0 bases and the J gene lost 4 bases, with 12 bases spanning the gap. Germline CDR1 MGHRA, CDR2 YSYEKL. Study conclusions and caveats: There were a median around 57 of the top 100 tumor clones appearing in adjacent lung. Uninvolved neighboring lung showed the greatest T cell clonality, exceeding tumor. Blood T cell density predicted longer survival; adjacent-lung clonality, shorter.

The receptor was derived from a woman between 35 and 75 years old with stage II lung adenocarcinoma. Here the sequenced sample was PBMCs, taken before any cancer treatment. The chain links TRBV4-1 to TRBJ2-2, with a weak D call TRBD1 (6 bases). CDR3 sequence: CASSQESGTFTGELFF. CDR3 DNA: TGCGCCAGCAGCCAAGAATCCGGGACATTCACCGGGGAGCTGTTTTTT.